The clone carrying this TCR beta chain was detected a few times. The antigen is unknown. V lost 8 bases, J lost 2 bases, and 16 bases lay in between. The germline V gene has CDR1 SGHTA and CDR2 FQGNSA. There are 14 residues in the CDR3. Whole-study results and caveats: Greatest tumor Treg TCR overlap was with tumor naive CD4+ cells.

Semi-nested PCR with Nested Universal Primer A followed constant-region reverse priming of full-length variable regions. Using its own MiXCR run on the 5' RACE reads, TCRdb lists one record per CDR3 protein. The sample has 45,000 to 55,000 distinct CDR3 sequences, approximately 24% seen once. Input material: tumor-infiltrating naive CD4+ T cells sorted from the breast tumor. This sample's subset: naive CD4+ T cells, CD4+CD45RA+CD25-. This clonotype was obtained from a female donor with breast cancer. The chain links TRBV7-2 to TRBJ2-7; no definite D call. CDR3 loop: CASSEYMKTYEQYF. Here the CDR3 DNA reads TGTGCCAGCTCGGAGTATATGAAAACCTACGAGCAGTACTTC.